Reported below is one T cell receptor beta chain. What it recognizes is unknown. The data were taken from a study of T cells after yellow fever vaccination. The 5'RACE template-switching step produced TCR cDNA and added a universal primer site and UMIs. TCRdb called the 5' RACE reads again in MiXCR, with one record for every CDR3 protein. The sample lists 300,000 or so distinct CDR3 sequences, about an eighth occurring once. This CDR3 region has 13 residues. In germline, CDR1 is ENHRY, CDR2 SYGVKD. V dropped 6 bases and J dropped 2 bases, with 10 bases sitting between them. General observations from the study: Booster samples showed a return of most primary-vaccination clones (around 96% CD4, about 85% CD8). Researchers report a weaker secondary response that nonetheless peaked faster, day 5 versus 15.

This chain joins TRBV10-3 and TRBJ2-5; D is possibly TRBD1 (5 bases). Sequenced material: CD4+ T cells sorted from PBMCs, taken 45 days after the yellow fever booster vaccination. This receptor was identified in a man aged 25-40 years who received the YFV17D yellow fever vaccine. DNA for the CDR3: TGTGCCATCAGAGACAGTGCGCAAGAGACCCAGTACTTC. This encodes CAIRDSAQETQYF.